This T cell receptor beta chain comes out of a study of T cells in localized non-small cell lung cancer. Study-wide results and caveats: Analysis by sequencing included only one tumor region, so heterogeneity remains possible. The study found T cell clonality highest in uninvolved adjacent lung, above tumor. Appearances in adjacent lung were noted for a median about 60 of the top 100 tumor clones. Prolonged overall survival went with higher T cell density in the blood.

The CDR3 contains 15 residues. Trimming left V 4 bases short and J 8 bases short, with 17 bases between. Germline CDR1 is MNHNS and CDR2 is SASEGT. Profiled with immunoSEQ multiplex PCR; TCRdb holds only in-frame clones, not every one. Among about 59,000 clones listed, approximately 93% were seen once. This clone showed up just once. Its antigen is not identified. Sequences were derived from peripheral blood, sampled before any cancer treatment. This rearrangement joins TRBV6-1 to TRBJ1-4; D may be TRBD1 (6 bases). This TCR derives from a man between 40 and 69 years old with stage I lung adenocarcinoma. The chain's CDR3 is CASSAQGGEWEKLFF. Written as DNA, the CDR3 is TGTGCCAGCAGTGCACAAGGGGGAGAATGGGAAAAACTGTTTTTT.